These T cell receptor beta chains were read from a single sample in a study of blood T cells in healthy people across ages. Using its own MiXCR run on the 5' RACE reads, TCRdb lists one record per CDR3 protein. The profile shows about 590,000 distinct CDR3 sequences, about 30% of them singletons. Sequenced input: blood. These receptors were collected from a woman at least 80 years old in good health. The CDR3 runs from the conserved cysteine through the conserved F or W. Each record gives: D gene, J gene, V gene, clone size, CDR3 DNA, CDR3 protein. A D gene is named only where the DNA matches it firmly. Size is stated for part of the rows, as once, few or many counts, or as a class when the clone is expanded.

>.|TRBJ1-3|TRBV29-1|few
TGCAGCGTTGCCTTAGGGGCTGGAAACACCATATATTTT
CSVALGAGNTIYF
>TRBD1|TRBJ2-5|TRBV19|.
TGTGCCAGTGGACAGGGGCCCCGTGGGGAGACCCAGTACTTC
CASGQGPRGETQYF
>.|TRBJ1-2|TRBV20-1|many
TGCAGTGCTAGAAGGGGAGGGGGCTACACCTTC
CSARRGGGYTF
>.|TRBJ2-5|TRBV9|few
TGTGCCAGCAACGTAGCAGGGACTCAACAAGAGACCCAGTACTTC
CASNVAGTQQETQYF
>TRBD1|TRBJ2-7|TRBV20-1|many
TGCAGTGCCGTTCTGAGACAGGGGATCCACGAGCAGTACTTC
CSAVLRQGIHEQYF
>TRBD1|TRBJ2-7|TRBV7-9|.
TGTGCCAGCAGCTCAACCGGGACAGGGCGCACCTACGAGCAGTACTTC
CASSSTGTGRTYEQYF
>.|TRBJ2-3|TRBV20-1|many
TGCAGTGCTAGGGGGGTTCTGACAGATACGCAGTATTTT
CSARGVLTDTQYF
>TRBD1|TRBJ2-1|TRBV20-1|.
TGCAGTGCTAGAGATCTGCCGGACAGGGGTAATGAGCAGTTCTTC
CSARDLPDRGNEQFF
>.|TRBJ1-5|TRBV20-1|.
TGCAGTGTTAAGGGGGGAGTTAGCAATCAGCCCCAGCATTTT
CSVKGGVSNQPQHF
>TRBD1|TRBJ1-2|TRBV18|.
TGTGCCAGCTCCCCATCACAGGGGGCAAATCCTGGCTACACCTTC
CASSPSQGANPGYTF
>.|TRBJ2-7|TRBV18|few
TGTGCCAGCTCATTTTCAAGGAGTCCCTACGAGCAGTACTTC
CASSFSRSPYEQYF
>.|TRBJ2-5|TRBV5-6|many
TGTGCCAGCAGCTCCGTAGGGCGGGAGACCCAGTACTTC
CASSSVGRETQYF
>.|TRBJ1-3|TRBV7-2|.
TGTGCCAGCAGCTTAGCGGTTTCCTCTGGAAACACCATATATTTT
CASSLAVSSGNTIYF
>TRBD1|TRBJ1-4|TRBV4-2|.
TGTGCCAGCAGCCAAGATTTGGGACAGGGATTCACTAATGAAAAACTGTTTTTT
CASSQDLGQGFTNEKLFF
>TRBD2|TRBJ2-1|TRBV20-1|.
TGCAGTGCCCCGGCCGGCGGGGGTGGGTCCTACAATGAGCAGTTCTTC
CSAPAGGGGSYNEQFF
>.|TRBJ2-7|TRBV6-6|.
TGTGCCAGCAGTCCCCTGGAAGGTGCGGCCTACGAGCAGTACTTC
CASSPLEGAAYEQYF
>.|TRBJ1-5|TRBV7-2|few
TGTGCCAGCAGCTTCACAGGGAGACCCCAGCATTTT
CASSFTGRPQHF
>.|TRBJ2-3|TRBV7-9|.
TGTGCCAGCAGCTCCCAAGCGGGCACAGATACGCAGTATTTT
CASSSQAGTDTQYF
>.|TRBJ1-5|TRBV6-5|few
TGTGCCAGCAGTCCTCGAGGTTATAGCAATCAGCCCCAGCATTTT
CASSPRGYSNQPQHF
>TRBD1|TRBJ1-5|TRBV20-1|many
TGCAGTGCTAGAACTCAGGGGGGCAATCAGCCCCAGCATTTT
CSARTQGGNQPQHF
>TRBD2|TRBJ2-3|TRBV3-1|few
TGTGCCAGCAGCGCATTGGGGGATCGGCGGGGGGGCGTCGATACGCAGTATTTT
CASSALGDRRGGVDTQYF
>TRBD2|TRBJ2-5|TRBV5-1|.
TGCGCCAGCAGCTTGAGCGGGGGGGAACAAGAGACCCAGTACTTC
CASSLSGGEQETQYF
>.|TRBJ2-2|TRBV28|many
TGTGCCAGCATCAGCAAGGAGAACACCGGGGAGCTGTTTTTT
CASISKENTGELFF
>.|TRBJ2-7|TRBV10-3|many
TGTGCCATCAGTAGCGGCCTCTCCTACGAGCAGTACTTC
CAISSGLSYEQYF
>TRBD1|TRBJ2-7|TRBV10-3|many
TGTGCCATCAGAACCGGGACAGGCCAATACGAGCAGTACTTC
CAIRTGTGQYEQYF
>.|TRBJ1-2|TRBV7-8|many
TGTGCCAGCAGCTTAACGGTCACCCCCACAGGCTACACCTTC
CASSLTVTPTGYTF
>.|TRBJ1-2|TRBV4-1|many
TGCGCCAGCAGCCAAGAGGGGCTGACGGGCCCCGATGGCTACACCTTC
CASSQEGLTGPDGYTF
>.|TRBJ1-2|TRBV20-1|.
TGCAGTGCTTCTTCCGGGACACCCTATGGCTACACCTTC
CSASSGTPYGYTF
>.|TRBJ1-1|TRBV29-1|.
TGCAGCGTTCTAAGAAGGCAGGCTAGGACTGAAGCTTTCTTT
CSVLRRQARTEAFF
>TRBD1|TRBJ1-1|TRBV6-2/TRBV6-3|.
TGTGCCAGCAGTCGACAGGGTAACATGAACACTGAAGCTTTCTTT
CASSRQGNMNTEAFF
>.|TRBJ2-7|TRBV30|.
TGTGCCGGGACCGAGGATTATAATTACGAGCAGTACTTC
CAGTEDYNYEQYF
>.|TRBJ2-5|TRBV7-3|.
TGTGCCAGCAGCTTAATTATCGAGGAGACCCAGTACTTC
CASSLIIEETQYF
>.|TRBJ1-5|TRBV6-6|few
TGTGCCAGCAGTTACGCTGAGAGGAATCAGCCCCAGCATTTT
CASSYAERNQPQHF
>.|TRBJ2-7|TRBV9|many
TGTGCCAGCAGCGTAGAAAGGGTTGCCTACGAGCAGTACTTC
CASSVERVAYEQYF
>TRBD1|TRBJ2-7|TRBV12-3/TRBV12-4|few
TGTGCCAGCAGCCCCCGGGACAGGGGAGTTGGCGAGCAGTACTTC
CASSPRDRGVGEQYF
>.|TRBJ2-7|TRBV11-2|many
TGTGCCAGCAGCTTAGTAGGGGGGCCCAGCGAGCAGTACTTC
CASSLVGGPSEQYF
>TRBD1|TRBJ2-7|TRBV29-1|many
TGCAGCGCTAACAGGGGGCTGGGCGAGCAGTACTTC
CSANRGLGEQYF
>.|TRBJ1-2|TRBV20-1|.
TGCAGTGCTAGAGCAGGGGCCAGGGTTAGTGGTTCGGATGGCTACACCTTC
CSARAGARVSGSDGYTF
>.|TRBJ1-1|TRBV29-1|many
TGCAGCGACGGACAGCCGAACACTGAAGCTTTCTTT
CSDGQPNTEAFF
>TRBD1|TRBJ2-7|TRBV5-1|.
TGCGCCAGCAGCCGAGGGACAGGGAAGAACGAGCAGTACTTC
CASSRGTGKNEQYF
>.|TRBJ2-3|TRBV7-9|many
TGTGCCAGCAGCTCCAAGGGACTCGACACAGATACGCAGTATTTT
CASSSKGLDTDTQYF
>.|TRBJ1-6|TRBV6-5|many
TGTGCCAGCAGTCCGTCCGGGTCCTATAATTCACCCCTCCACTTT
CASSPSGSYNSPLHF
>TRBD2|TRBJ2-1|TRBV11-2|many
TGTGCCAGCAGCTTCGGGACTAGCGGCCCTATCCTCTTGCAGTTCTTC
CASSFGTSGPILLQFF
>.|TRBJ2-5|TRBV9|many
TGTGCCAGCAGTGTGGGGACTCTCCAAGAGACCCAGTACTTC
CASSVGTLQETQYF
>.|TRBJ2-6|TRBV3-1|many
TGTGCCAGCAGCCAAGCTCGACCCGACGTCCTGACTTTC
CASSQARPDVLTF
>TRBD1|TRBJ1-1|TRBV9|many
TGTGCCAGCAGCCCCCGGGACAGAATGAACACTGAAGCTTTCTTT
CASSPRDRMNTEAFF
>TRBD1|TRBJ1-4|TRBV7-2|.
TGTGCCAGCAGCCCACGACAGGGGGCGGAAAAACTGTTTTTT
CASSPRQGAEKLFF
>.|TRBJ1-1|TRBV7-2|.
TGTGCCAGCAGCTTTGCAGGGCCGATGAACACTGAAGCTTTCTTT
CASSFAGPMNTEAFF
>.|TRBJ2-1|TRBV5-1|once
TGCGCCAGCAGCTTGAACAGCAGCTACTCCTACAATGAGCAGTTCTTC
CASSLNSSYSYNEQFF
>.|TRBJ2-1|TRBV19|.
TGTGCCAGTAGTAAAGAGGGGGGGACCTACAATGAGCAGTTCTTC
CASSKEGGTYNEQFF
>TRBD1|TRBJ2-5|TRBV5-8|.
TGTGCCAGCAGCACAGGCCGGGACAGGGATGAGCAGTACTTC
CASSTGRDRDEQYF
>.|TRBJ2-3|TRBV9|many
TGTGCCAGCAGCGTAGGAAGCTTTGGGGGAGATACGCAGTATTTT
CASSVGSFGGDTQYF
>.|TRBJ2-5|TRBV6-1|many
TGTGCCACCTGGAAAGCCTGGCAGCAGGAGACCCAGTACTTC
CATWKAWQQETQYF
>.|TRBJ1-5|TRBV6-2/TRBV6-3|many
TGTGCCAGCAGTTCCGGCCGGGGGCCGATGTTAGGACTCAATCAGCCCCAGCATTTT
CASSSGRGPMLGLNQPQHF
>.|TRBJ2-7|TRBV20-1|few
TGCAGTGCTAGAGATGGGCAGGACTGGACCTACGAGCAGTACTTC
CSARDGQDWTYEQYF
>.|TRBJ1-6|TRBV6-6|few
TGTGCCAGCAGCCCTGCTCGACCAGAGTCACCCCTCCACTTT
CASSPARPESPLHF
>.|TRBJ2-5|TRBV20-1|many
TGCAGTGCTAGGGGCGGTTACCAAGAGACCCAGTACTTC
CSARGGYQETQYF